These T cell receptor beta chains were read from a single sample in a study of blood T cell repertoires in COVID-19. Here immunoSEQ multiplex PCR was the method, and the copy in TCRdb shows in-frame clones only, minus some. Of about 250,000 clones in the sample, about 86% are singletons; the top ten hold nearly 9%. Sequencing was performed on peripheral blood. Receptor source: a man of 80 years or more with acute or convalescent COVID-19. Each CDR3 is given with its conserved first and last residue. D genes are given only for firm matches. Not all rows give a size; the values are once, few, many and, for expanded clones, a class.

clone_size: once; d_call: TRBD1; j_call: TRBJ1-1; v_call: TRBV7-9; cdr3_length: 16; cdr3_nt: TGTGCCAGCAGTTGGGGGACAGGGGGGTCAAACACTGAAGCTTTCTTT; cdr3_aa: CASSWGTGGSNTEAFF
clone_size: .; d_call: TRBD1; j_call: TRBJ1-4; v_call: TRBV5-1; cdr3_length: 14; cdr3_nt: TGCGCCAGCAGCCTGACAGGGGTTGCTGAAAAACTGTTTTTT; cdr3_aa: CASSLTGVAEKLFF
clone_size: few; d_call: .; j_call: TRBJ2-7; v_call: TRBV24-1; cdr3_length: 12; cdr3_nt: TGTGCCACCAGTGACGGCAGCGAGGAGCAGTACTTC; cdr3_aa: CATSDGSEEQYF
clone_size: .; d_call: TRBD1; j_call: TRBJ2-7; v_call: TRBV9; cdr3_length: 14; cdr3_nt: TGTGCCAGCAGCGTAGGGACAGGGTCAGGGGAGCAGTACTTC; cdr3_aa: CASSVGTGSGEQYF
clone_size: .; d_call: TRBD1; j_call: TRBJ2-3; v_call: TRBV19; cdr3_length: 19; cdr3_nt: TGTGCCACCACTCCGACAGGGTTCAGAGTAAGTCTCAGCACAGATACGCAGTATTTT; cdr3_aa: CATTPTGFRVSLSTDTQYF
clone_size: .; d_call: .; j_call: TRBJ2-1; v_call: TRBV27; cdr3_length: 13; cdr3_nt: TGTGCCAGCAGTTCAGTTCCCCACAATGAGCAGTTCTTC; cdr3_aa: CASSSVPHNEQFF
clone_size: .; d_call: TRBD1; j_call: TRBJ2-7; v_call: TRBV5-1; cdr3_length: 14; cdr3_nt: TGCGCCAGCAGCCCCGACAGGGTTCCCCACGAGCAGTACTTC; cdr3_aa: CASSPDRVPHEQYF
clone_size: .; d_call: .; j_call: TRBJ2-5; v_call: TRBV5-6; cdr3_length: 15; cdr3_nt: TGTGCCAGCAGCTCTGACGGGGGTGTCCAAGAGACCCAGTACTTC; cdr3_aa: CASSSDGGVQETQYF
clone_size: once; d_call: .; j_call: TRBJ1-6; v_call: TRBV19; cdr3_length: 16; cdr3_nt: TGTGCCAGTAGTCCGCTGTCTAGCTCCTATAATTCACCCCTCCACTTT; cdr3_aa: CASSPLSSSYNSPLHF
clone_size: few; d_call: .; j_call: TRBJ1-3; v_call: TRBV4-1; cdr3_length: 16; cdr3_nt: TGCGCCAGCAGCCAAGAGGACAGCTTCTCTGGAAACACCATATATTTT; cdr3_aa: CASSQEDSFSGNTIYF
clone_size: .; d_call: TRBD1; j_call: TRBJ1-6; v_call: TRBV6-5; cdr3_length: 15; cdr3_nt: TGTGCCAGCAGTACCCCACAGGGGGGGAATTCACCCCTCCACTTT; cdr3_aa: CASSTPQGGNSPLHF
clone_size: .; d_call: TRBD1; j_call: TRBJ1-6; v_call: TRBV30; cdr3_length: 15; cdr3_nt: TGTGCCTGGGGAGGGACAGGTTATTATAATTCACCCCTCCACTTT; cdr3_aa: CAWGGTGYYNSPLHF
clone_size: .; d_call: .; j_call: TRBJ1-3; v_call: TRBV27; cdr3_length: 19; cdr3_nt: TGTGCCAGCAGTCCCGGGGCGGAGTGGGGGGTGAGAACTGGAAACACCATATATTTT; cdr3_aa: CASSPGAEWGVRTGNTIYF
clone_size: .; d_call: TRBD1; j_call: TRBJ1-2; v_call: TRBV3-1/TRBV3-2; cdr3_length: 14; cdr3_nt: TGTGCCAGCAGCCAAACACAGGGGGCTGGGGGCTACACCTTC; cdr3_aa: CASSQTQGAGGYTF
clone_size: .; d_call: .; j_call: TRBJ1-6; v_call: TRBV11-2; cdr3_length: 16; cdr3_nt: TGTGCCAGCAGCGACACTCGGTCTTACTATAATTCACCCCTCCACTTT; cdr3_aa: CASSDTRSYYNSPLHF
clone_size: .; d_call: .; j_call: TRBJ1-4; v_call: TRBV9; cdr3_length: 16; cdr3_nt: TGTGCCAGCAGCGTAGTAAGGGGCGCGGGGGTTGAAAAACTGTTTTTT; cdr3_aa: CASSVVRGAGVEKLFF
clone_size: once; d_call: .; j_call: TRBJ2-2; v_call: TRBV27; cdr3_length: 16; cdr3_nt: TGTGCCAGCAGGAGAGGAGGGGGCGCGAACACCGGGGAGCTGTTTTTT; cdr3_aa: CASRRGGGANTGELFF
clone_size: .; d_call: .; j_call: TRBJ1-6; v_call: TRBV6-5; cdr3_length: 13; cdr3_nt: TGTGCCAGCAGCCGTACACAGAATTCACCCCTCCACTTT; cdr3_aa: CASSRTQNSPLHF
clone_size: .; d_call: .; j_call: TRBJ1-4; v_call: TRBV5-4; cdr3_length: 15; cdr3_nt: TGTGCCAGCAAGGAGGGGGGGGCAAGTGGTGAAAAACTGTTTTTT; cdr3_aa: CASKEGGASGEKLFF
clone_size: .; d_call: .; j_call: TRBJ1-5; v_call: TRBV27; cdr3_length: 15; cdr3_nt: TGTGCCAGCACCCTGCCCTCAGGGTGGGGTCAGCCCCAGCATTTT; cdr3_aa: CASTLPSGWGQPQHF
clone_size: .; d_call: TRBD1; j_call: TRBJ1-4; v_call: TRBV5-6; cdr3_length: 14; cdr3_nt: TGTGCCAGCAGCCAAGACAGGGCGAATGAAAAACTGTTTTTT; cdr3_aa: CASSQDRANEKLFF
clone_size: .; d_call: .; j_call: TRBJ1-2; v_call: TRBV27; cdr3_length: 13; cdr3_nt: TGTGCCAGCAGGTATAGCGGTCTCTATGGCTACACCTTC; cdr3_aa: CASRYSGLYGYTF
clone_size: .; d_call: .; j_call: TRBJ2-3; v_call: TRBV7-3; cdr3_length: 15; cdr3_nt: TGTGCCAGCAGCAGGGGTGGGGTATTGGAAGATACGCAGTATTTT; cdr3_aa: CASSRGGVLEDTQYF
clone_size: .; d_call: TRBD1; j_call: TRBJ1-5; v_call: TRBV5-8; cdr3_length: 14; cdr3_nt: TGTGCCAGCAGCTCCGGACAGGGTACTCAGCCCCAGCATTTT; cdr3_aa: CASSSGQGTQPQHF
clone_size: .; d_call: .; j_call: TRBJ1-2; v_call: TRBV5-6; cdr3_length: 12; cdr3_nt: TGTGCCAGCAGCCCTCGTAACTATGGCTACACCTTC; cdr3_aa: CASSPRNYGYTF
clone_size: .; d_call: TRBD1; j_call: TRBJ1-5; v_call: TRBV6-6; cdr3_length: 11; cdr3_nt: TGTGGAACAGGGGTTGGGCAGCCCCAGCATTTT; cdr3_aa: CGTGVGQPQHF
clone_size: .; d_call: TRBD2; j_call: TRBJ2-1; v_call: TRBV5-3; cdr3_length: 14; cdr3_nt: TGTGCCAGAAGCCCGGAACTAGCGGCGAATGAGCAGTTCTTC; cdr3_aa: CARSPELAANEQFF
clone_size: .; d_call: TRBD2; j_call: TRBJ2-1; v_call: TRBV4-2; cdr3_length: 18; cdr3_nt: TGTGCCAGCAGCCAAGTCGCACTAGCGGGAGATAGATACAATGAGCAGTTCTTC; cdr3_aa: CASSQVALAGDRYNEQFF
clone_size: .; d_call: TRBD2; j_call: TRBJ2-7; v_call: TRBV15; cdr3_length: 16; cdr3_nt: TGTGCCACCAGCAGAGACACCGGGAGGCCCACCTACGAGCAGTACTTC; cdr3_aa: CATSRDTGRPTYEQYF
clone_size: .; d_call: .; j_call: TRBJ1-1; v_call: TRBV18; cdr3_length: 12; cdr3_nt: TGTGCCAGCTCCCACAGGGCCACTGAAGCTTTCTTT; cdr3_aa: CASSHRATEAFF
clone_size: .; d_call: TRBD2; j_call: TRBJ2-7; v_call: TRBV29-1; cdr3_length: 16; cdr3_nt: TGCAGCGTCATGGGACTAGCGGGGCCTTCCCGTACCGAGCAGTACTTC; cdr3_aa: CSVMGLAGPSRTEQYF
clone_size: .; d_call: TRBD1; j_call: TRBJ1-6; v_call: TRBV6-6; cdr3_length: 20; cdr3_nt: TGTGCCAGCAGCCGAGCGGGGCGAGGGACAGAACGCTCCTATAATTCACCCCTCCACTTT; cdr3_aa: CASSRAGRGTERSYNSPLHF
clone_size: .; d_call: TRBD1; j_call: TRBJ2-1; v_call: TRBV5-1; cdr3_length: 15; cdr3_nt: TGCGCCAGCAGCCCCGACAGGGTAGGCTACAATGAGCAGTTCTTC; cdr3_aa: CASSPDRVGYNEQFF
clone_size: .; d_call: TRBD1; j_call: TRBJ2-3; v_call: TRBV25-1; cdr3_length: 15; cdr3_nt: TGTGCCAACACCCGGACAGGGAATAAGACAGATACGCAGTATTTT; cdr3_aa: CANTRTGNKTDTQYF
clone_size: .; d_call: TRBD1; j_call: TRBJ1-2; v_call: TRBV5-5; cdr3_length: 14; cdr3_nt: TGTGCCAGCAGCTCAGACAGGGTCCACTATGGCTACACCTTC; cdr3_aa: CASSSDRVHYGYTF
clone_size: once; d_call: .; j_call: TRBJ2-3; v_call: TRBV5-4; cdr3_length: 15; cdr3_nt: TGTGCCAGCAGCTTGGGTGGGGGGACGTCAGATACGCAGTATTTT; cdr3_aa: CASSLGGGTSDTQYF
clone_size: few; d_call: TRBD1; j_call: TRBJ1-5; v_call: TRBV6-6; cdr3_length: 14; cdr3_nt: TGTGCCAGCAGACGGACAGGTCGCAATCAGCCCCAGCATTTT; cdr3_aa: CASRRTGRNQPQHF